Following are 8 T cell receptor beta chains from one sample sequenced in a study of shared clonotypes between healthy human individuals. The assay was immunoSEQ multiplex PCR, and TCRdb's table has in-frame clones only and misses some. The sample has approximately 500,000 clones, 81% seen once. Material: PBMCs. These receptor sequences come from a middle-aged woman in good health. Some clones in this sample may be carry-over from other donors' samples.

The rearrangement joins TRBV13 to TRBJ2-7, with D maybe TRBD2 (5 bases). CDR1 is PRHDT, CDR2 FYEKMQ, per germline (reference sequence). The CDR3 consists of 14 residues. Between the trimmed V and J ends, which lost 5 bases and 5 bases, there was a span of 16 bases. The CDR3, as DNA: TGTGCCAGCAGCCCCCCGGGATGGCAGGACGAGCAGTACTTC. This sequence encodes CASSPPGWQDEQYF.

This clone appeared a single time. V is TRBV10-3 and J is TRBJ2-5; D is unresolved. The CDR3 is 14 residues long. Germline V gene sequence: CDR1 ENHRY, CDR2 SYGVKD. Between the trimmed V and J ends, which lost 5 bases and 0 bases, there was a span of 10 bases. The DNA for the CDR3 is TGTGCCATCAGTACCCAGGCGTACCAAGAGACCCAGTACTTC. It encodes CAISTQAYQETQYF.

The chain employs TRBV6-1 and TRBJ2-3, with 10 bases fitting TRBD2. The CDR3 covers 15 residues. Per germline, CDR1 MNHNS and CDR2 SASEGT. V dropped 4 bases and J dropped 6; count of bases not matched to a gene: 7. The CDR3 sequence is CASSASGSSVDTQYF. The CDR3, as DNA: TGTGCCAGCAGTGCTAGCGGGAGCTCAGTGGATACGCAGTATTTT.

This clone occurred a few times. The chain couples TRBV19 to TRBJ1-5; D might be TRBD1 (5 bases). Trimming stripped 6 bases from V and 15 bases from J, with 18 bases between. Germline assignment: CDR1 LNHDA and CDR2 SQIVND (reference sequence). The length of the CDR3 is 12 residues. CDR3 DNA: TGTGCCAGTAGCCCCTCCAGGGTGAGGTTGCATTTT. It translates to CASSPSRVRLHF.

Note on this clone: With a far larger clone one base away, a read error is the likely cause. Other DNA sequences from this sample encode an identical CDR3 as well. This chain uses TRBV30 with TRBJ1-5; tentative D call: TRBD1 (5 bases). The V gene lost 4 bases and the J gene lost 6 bases, with 19 bases spanning the gap. The germline V gene encodes CDR1 GTSNPN and CDR2 SVGIG (reference sequence). The CDR3 runs to 15 residues. The DNA for the CDR3 is TGTGCCTGGACTTCCCCGACTTGGAGGGGTCAGCCCCAGCATTTT. As protein: CAWTSPTWRGQPQHF.

The genes are TRBV10-2 and TRBJ2-1, with D possibly TRBD1 on 5 matching bases. Trimming left V 6 bases short and J 8 bases short, with 20 bases between. Looked up from germline, CDR1 is WSHSY and CDR2 is SAAADI. There are 15 residues in the CDR3. The CDR3 DNA reads as TGCGCCAGCAGCAAAGAGCTGGGGCGGACCGATGAGCAGTTCTTC. It codes for CASSKELGRTDEQFF.

This clone was observed once. This chain connects TRBV2 to TRBJ2-1; D unresolved. CDR3 length: 13 residues. Germline V gene sequence: CDR1 SNHLY, CDR2 FYNNEI. With 4 bases removed from V and 2 bases from J, the gap between germline ends came to 6 bases. The CDR3 spells CASSGGAYNEQFF. CDR3 DNA: TGTGCCAGCAGTGGTGGAGCCTACAATGAGCAGTTCTTC.

The chain uses TRBV30 and TRBJ1-4; D is undetermined. V was cut by 6 bases and J by 6 bases, with 17 bases left in between. The CDR3 spans 14 residues. CDR1 GTSNPN and CDR2 SVGIG come from the germline V gene (reference sequence). The CDR3 protein is CACATGPADEKLFF. The CDR3 DNA follows: TGTGCCTGTGCCACTGGCCCCGCGGATGAAAAACTGTTTTTT.